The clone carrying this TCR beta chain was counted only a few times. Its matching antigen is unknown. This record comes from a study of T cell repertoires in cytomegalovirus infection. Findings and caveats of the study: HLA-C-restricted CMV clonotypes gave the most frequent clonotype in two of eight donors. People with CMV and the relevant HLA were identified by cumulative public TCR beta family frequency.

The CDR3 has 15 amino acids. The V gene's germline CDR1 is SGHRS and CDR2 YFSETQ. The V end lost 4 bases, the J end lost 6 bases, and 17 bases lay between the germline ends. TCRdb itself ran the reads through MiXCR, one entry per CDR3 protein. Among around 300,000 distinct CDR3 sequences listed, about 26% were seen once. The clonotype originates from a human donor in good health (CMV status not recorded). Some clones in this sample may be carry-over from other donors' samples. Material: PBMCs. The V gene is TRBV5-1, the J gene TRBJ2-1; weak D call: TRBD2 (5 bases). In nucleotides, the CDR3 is TGCGCCAGCAGCCCCCGTCGAGGGCCGAGCAATGAGCAGTTCTTC. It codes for CASSPRRGPSNEQFF.